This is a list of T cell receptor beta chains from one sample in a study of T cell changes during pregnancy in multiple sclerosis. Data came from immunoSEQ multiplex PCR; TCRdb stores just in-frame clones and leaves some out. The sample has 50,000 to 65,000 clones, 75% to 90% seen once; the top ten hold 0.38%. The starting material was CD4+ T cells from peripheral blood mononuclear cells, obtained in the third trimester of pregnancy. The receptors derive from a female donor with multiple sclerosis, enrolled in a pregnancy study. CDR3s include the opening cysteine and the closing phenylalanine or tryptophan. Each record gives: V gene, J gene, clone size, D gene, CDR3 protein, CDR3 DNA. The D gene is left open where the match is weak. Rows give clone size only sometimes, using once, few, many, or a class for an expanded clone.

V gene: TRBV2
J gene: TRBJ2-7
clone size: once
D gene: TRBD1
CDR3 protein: CASSPRDTGVIDEQYF
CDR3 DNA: TGTGCCAGCAGTCCCCGAGATACAGGGGTAATCGACGAGCAGTACTTC

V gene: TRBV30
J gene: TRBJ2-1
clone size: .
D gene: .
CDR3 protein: CAWDGSRGSSYNEQFF
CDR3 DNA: TGTGCCTGGGATGGGTCTAGGGGGAGCTCCTACAATGAGCAGTTCTTC

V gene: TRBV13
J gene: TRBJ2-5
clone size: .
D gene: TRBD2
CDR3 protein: CASSLTLAGTETQYF
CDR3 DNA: TGTGCCAGCAGCTTAACCCTAGCGGGGACAGAGACCCAGTACTTC

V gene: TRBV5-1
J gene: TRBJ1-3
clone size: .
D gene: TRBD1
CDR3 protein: CASSLGRDSLISGNTIYF
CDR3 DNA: TGCGCCAGCAGCTTGGGCAGGGACAGCCTCATCTCTGGAAACACCATATATTTT

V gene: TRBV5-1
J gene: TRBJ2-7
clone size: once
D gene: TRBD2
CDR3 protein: CASSLRGVSSYEQYF
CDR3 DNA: TGCGCCAGCAGCTTGCGGGGGGTAAGCTCCTACGAGCAGTACTTC

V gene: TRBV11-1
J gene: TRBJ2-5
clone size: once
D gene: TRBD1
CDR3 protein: CASSLGGTGGSPQYF
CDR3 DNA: TGTGCCAGCAGCTTAGGCGGGACAGGGGGCAGCCCCCAGTACTTC

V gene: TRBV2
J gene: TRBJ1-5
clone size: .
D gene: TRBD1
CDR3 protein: CASSGDRGHNQPQHF
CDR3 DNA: TGTGCCAGCAGTGGGGACAGGGGCCATAATCAGCCCCAGCATTTT

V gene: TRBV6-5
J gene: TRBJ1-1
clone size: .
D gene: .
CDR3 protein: CASSYWTDTEAFF
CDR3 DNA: TGTGCCAGCAGTTACTGGACAGACACTGAAGCTTTCTTT

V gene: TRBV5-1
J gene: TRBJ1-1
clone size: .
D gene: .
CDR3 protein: CASSIYPGENTEAFF
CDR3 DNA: TGCGCCAGCAGCATCTACCCCGGAGAGAACACTGAAGCTTTCTTT

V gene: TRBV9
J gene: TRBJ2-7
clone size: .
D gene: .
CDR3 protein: CASSGGSSYEQYF
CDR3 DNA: TGTGCCAGCAGCGGTGGCAGCTCCTACGAGCAGTACTTC

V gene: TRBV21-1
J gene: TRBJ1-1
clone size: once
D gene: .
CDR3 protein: CASSTHRGPNTEAFF
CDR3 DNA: TGTGCCAGCAGCACTCACAGGGGGCCAAACACTGAAGCTTTCTTT

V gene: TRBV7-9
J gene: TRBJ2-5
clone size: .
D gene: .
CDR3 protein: CASSSLETIKTQYF
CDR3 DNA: TGTGCCAGCAGCTCCCTAGAGACTATTAAGACCCAGTACTTC

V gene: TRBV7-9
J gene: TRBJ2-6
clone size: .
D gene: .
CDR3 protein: CASSRGLGLGANVLTF
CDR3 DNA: TGTGCCAGCAGCCGCGGTTTAGGACTAGGGGCCAACGTCCTGACTTTC

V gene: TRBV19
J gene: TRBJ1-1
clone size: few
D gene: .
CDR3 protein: CASISSGREAFF
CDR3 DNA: TGTGCCAGTATATCCTCAGGGCGTGAAGCTTTCTTT

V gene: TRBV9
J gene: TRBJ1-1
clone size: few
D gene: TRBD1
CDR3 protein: CASSGGTGGYTEAFF
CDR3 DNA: TGTGCCAGCAGCGGAGGGACAGGGGGATACACTGAAGCTTTCTTT

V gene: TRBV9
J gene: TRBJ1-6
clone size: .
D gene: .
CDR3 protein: CASSARDGMNSPLHF
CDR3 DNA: TGTGCCAGCAGCGCGCGGGACGGAATGAATTCACCCCTCCACTTT

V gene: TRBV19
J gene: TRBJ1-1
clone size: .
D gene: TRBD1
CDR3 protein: CASSMSGGRAEAFF
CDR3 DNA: TGTGCCAGTAGTATGTCAGGGGGCCGGGCTGAAGCTTTCTTT

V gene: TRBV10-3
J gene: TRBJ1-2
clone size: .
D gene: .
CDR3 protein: CAITDNNYGYTF
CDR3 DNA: TGTGCCATCACGGACAATAACTATGGCTACACCTTC

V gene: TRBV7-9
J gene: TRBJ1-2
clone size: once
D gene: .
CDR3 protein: CASSSRLDPQVLGYTF
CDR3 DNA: TGTGCCAGCAGCTCCCGCCTAGACCCTCAAGTACTTGGCTACACCTTC

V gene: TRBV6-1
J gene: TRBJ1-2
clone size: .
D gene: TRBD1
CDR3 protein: CASRTGWVEGYTF
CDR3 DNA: TGTGCCAGCAGGACAGGGTGGGTAGAGGGCTACACCTTC

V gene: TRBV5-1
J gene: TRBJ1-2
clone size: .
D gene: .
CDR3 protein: CASSLSPSAGYTF
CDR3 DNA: TGCGCCAGCAGCTTAAGCCCGTCCGCGGGCTACACCTTC

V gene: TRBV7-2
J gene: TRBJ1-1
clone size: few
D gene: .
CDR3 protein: CASSLQVGNTEAFF
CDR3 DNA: TGTGCCAGCAGCTTACAGGTAGGGAACACTGAAGCTTTCTTT

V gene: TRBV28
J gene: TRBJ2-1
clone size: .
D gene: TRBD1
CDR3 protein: CASSLTGTGVDEQFF
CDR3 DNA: TGTGCCAGCAGTTTAACCGGGACAGGGGTGGATGAGCAGTTCTTC

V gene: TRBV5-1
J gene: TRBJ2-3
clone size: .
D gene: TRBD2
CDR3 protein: CASSLVSGASGGGSTDTQYF
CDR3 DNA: TGCGCCAGCAGCTTGGTTTCAGGGGCCTCCGGGGGGGGAAGCACAGATACGCAGTATTTT

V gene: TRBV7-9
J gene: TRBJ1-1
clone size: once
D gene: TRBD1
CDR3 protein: CASSSQSGTGVEAFF
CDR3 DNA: TGTGCCAGCAGCTCCCAGTCAGGGACAGGGGTTGAAGCTTTCTTT

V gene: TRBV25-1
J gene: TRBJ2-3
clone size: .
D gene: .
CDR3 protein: CASSGRGADTQYF
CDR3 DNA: TGTGCCAGCAGTGGGCGAGGAGCAGATACGCAGTATTTT

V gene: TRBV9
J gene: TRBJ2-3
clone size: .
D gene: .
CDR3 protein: CASSVEGSRTDTQYF
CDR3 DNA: TGTGCCAGCAGCGTCGAAGGGAGTCGTACAGATACGCAGTATTTT

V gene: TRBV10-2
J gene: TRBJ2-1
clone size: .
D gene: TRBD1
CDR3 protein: CASSELGQGTGEQFF
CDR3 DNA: TGCGCCAGCAGTGAGCTGGGACAGGGGACTGGTGAGCAGTTCTTC

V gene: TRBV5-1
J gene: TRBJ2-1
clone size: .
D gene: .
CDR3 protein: CASSLDSSYNEQFF
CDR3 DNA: TGCGCCAGCAGCTTGGACTCTTCCTACAATGAGCAGTTCTTC

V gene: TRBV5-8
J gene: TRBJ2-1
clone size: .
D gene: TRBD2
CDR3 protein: CASSLGLTSGSSYNEQFF
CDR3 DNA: TGTGCCAGCAGCTTGGGACTGACTAGCGGGAGTTCTTACAATGAGCAGTTCTTC

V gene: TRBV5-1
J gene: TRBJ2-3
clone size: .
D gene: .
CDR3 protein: CASSYYSGTDTQYF
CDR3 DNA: TGCGCCAGCAGCTATTATAGCGGCACAGATACGCAGTATTTT

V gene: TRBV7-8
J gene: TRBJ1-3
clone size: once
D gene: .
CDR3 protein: CASSFRRTASFGNTIYF
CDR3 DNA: TGTGCCAGCAGCTTCCGCCGGACAGCATCTTTTGGAAACACCATATATTTT

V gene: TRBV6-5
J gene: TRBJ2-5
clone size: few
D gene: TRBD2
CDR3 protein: CASSFAGEETQYF
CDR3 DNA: TGTGCCAGCAGTTTTGCGGGAGAAGAGACCCAGTACTTC

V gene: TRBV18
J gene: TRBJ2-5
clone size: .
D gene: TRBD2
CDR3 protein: CASSRASGGLQETQYF
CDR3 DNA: TGTGCCAGCTCACGGGCGAGCGGGGGGTTACAAGAGACCCAGTACTTC

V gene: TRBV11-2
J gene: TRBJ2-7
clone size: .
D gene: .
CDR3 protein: CASSPLRRVGSYEQYF
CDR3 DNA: TGTGCCAGCAGCCCCTTAAGGAGGGTAGGGTCCTACGAGCAGTACTTC

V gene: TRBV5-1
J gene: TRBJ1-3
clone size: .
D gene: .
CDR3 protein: CASSLDGSGNTIYF
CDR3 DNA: TGCGCCAGCAGCTTGGACGGCTCTGGAAACACCATATATTTT

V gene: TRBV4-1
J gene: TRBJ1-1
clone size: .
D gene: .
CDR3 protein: CASSQDQKNTEAFF
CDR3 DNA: TGCGCCAGCAGCCAAGATCAGAAAAACACTGAAGCTTTCTTT

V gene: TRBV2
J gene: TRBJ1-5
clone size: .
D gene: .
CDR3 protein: CASLRYSNQPQHF
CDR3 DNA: TGTGCCAGCTTGAGATATAGCAATCAGCCCCAGCATTTT

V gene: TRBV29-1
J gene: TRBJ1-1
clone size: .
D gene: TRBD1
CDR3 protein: CSARRQGEAFF
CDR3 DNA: TGCAGCGCCAGAAGACAGGGTGAAGCTTTCTTT

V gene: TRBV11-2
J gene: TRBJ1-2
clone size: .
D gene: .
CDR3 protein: CASSPSGEYGYTF
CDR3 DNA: TGTGCCAGCAGCCCCTCCGGGGAGTATGGCTACACCTTC